The clone carrying this T cell receptor beta chain was observed a few times. Its specificity is unknown. The CDR3 has 13 residues. Germline CDR1 and CDR2: SGHRS and YFSETQ. With 3 bases removed from V and 2 bases from J, the gap between germline ends came to 8 bases. The study ran its PCR with 60 Vbeta and 13 Jbeta primers. The table came from immunoSEQ multiplex PCR; TCRdb's copy has only in-frame clones and leaves some out. This table holds nearly 300,000 clones, around 86% found once. These data are taken from a study of cytomegalovirus exposure and HLA in healthy donors. Study conclusions and caveats: Equally common other TCR beta chains were less clonally expanded than HLA-associated ones, a later analysis found.

The chain links TRBV5-1 to TRBJ1-1; no clear D. This clonotype originated in a man aged 35 to 55 in good health and CMV-seropositive. The sequenced material came from PBMCs. Here the CDR3 reads CASSSYDNTEAFF. CDR3 bases: TGCGCCAGCAGCTCCTACGATAACACTGAAGCTTTCTTT.